This TCR beta chain comes out of a study of T cells after yellow fever vaccination. TCRdb used MiXCR to reprocess the 5' RACE reads, holding one entry per CDR3 protein. There are some 300,000 distinct CDR3 sequences in the sample; 3.6% occur only once, and around a quarter lies in the top ten. Many counts were recorded for this clonotype. The CDR3 has 15 residues. Germline V lookup: CDR1 SGHRS, CDR2 YFSETQ. Trimming pared 0 bases from V and 7 bases from J, leaving 16 bases between. The TCR sequence derives from a man aged 18-30 years who received the YFV17D yellow fever vaccine. The chain is built from TRBV5-1 and TRBJ1-1; no clear D gene. Sequences were derived from PBMCs, sampled on the day of the yellow fever booster vaccination. CDR3 coding DNA: TGCGCCAGCAGCTTGGCCAACGAAGGCACCGGTGAAGCTTTCTTT. Its protein product is CASSLANEGTGEAFF.